This TCR beta chain is from a study of T-cell memory formation after mild COVID-19 (dated by TCRdb to the early 2020s). For the wider study: TCR sequence clusters from the two donors were largely donor specific. Two young, previously healthy adult volunteers, one female and one male, were included in the cohort. T-cell clones expanding and contracting after mild COVID-19 in a couple of donors were tracked by longitudinal TCRalpha and TCRbeta repertoire sequencing. Points the paper makes about the study in general: Some responding clones were detected in pre-infection memory, which suggested that pre-existing cross-reactive memory T cells had joined the SARS-CoV-2 response. From day 15 to 85, contracting clones showed balanced CD4/CD8 phenotypes, whereas a second wave of clones that expanded from day 15 to 37 leaned towards CD4+. The study covered only a couple of mild cases, and larger cohorts including severe cases with pre-infection samples were considered necessary. The second-wave clones that peaked on day 37 were not confirmed to be SARS-CoV-2 specific. Contracting CD4+ clones appeared mostly in the CM and EM memory subsets, whereas CD8+ clones were enriched in EMRA.

Sequencing used an Illumina NovaSeq 6000. cDNA libraries for TCRalpha and TCRbeta were prepared by 5'RACE using constant-segment primers, with sample barcodes and unique molecular identifiers added. RNA was extracted from every sample with Trizol reagent. The libraries were amplified in two PCR steps, and the second step added a second sample barcode and Illumina TruSeq adapters. The libraries were sequenced on an Illumina NovaSeq using 2 x 150 bp paired-end reads. Per the original workflow: Reads were demultiplexed and collapsed into UMI-guided consensus sequences with migec v1.2.7. With mixcr v2.1.11, UMI consensuses were aligned to TRA and TRB V and J templates and assembled into clonotypes. Clonotypes were classified as expanded or contracted when called significant by both edgeR and NoisET, with noise models trained on biological replicates. edgeR calls used a false discovery rate-adjusted p below 0.01 and a log2 fold-change threshold of 1. As an exploratory analysis of dynamics, PCA with hierarchical clustering was applied to max-normalized trajectories of the 1000 most abundant clonotypes. Each responding clone was given a CD4 or CD8 phenotype based on the CD4+ and CD8+ repertoires, which had been sequenced separately. TCRdb reanalyzed the raw reads on its own, using fastp at Q25 for trimming and MiXCR for clone calling, and kept in-frame beta chains. A single entry per CDR3 protein holds the most common genes and DNA from its merged rows. TCRdb's processing, not the study's, gives the V and J calls here. Recorded for this sample are more than 250,000 distinct CDR3 sequences; around 15% of them occurred a single time. The ten largest clonotypes hold around 23% of the sample.

As regards this clonotype: Its recognized antigen is unknown. No clone much larger than this one lies a single base away; base qualities are absent.

Ficoll-Paque density gradient centrifugation was used to isolate PBMCs. The CDR3 sequence holds 14 residues, the cysteine and phenylalanine included. Just CDR3 DNA is preserved here, 42 bases in frame from base 1. V is cut by 5 bases and J by 2 bases, and the space between the germline ends is 12 bases. CDR1 and CDR2, per the germline V gene, are SGHTA and FQGNSA. The chain is made from TRBV7-2 and TRBJ1-1, with the D gene too uncertain to name. This receptor was taken from a man younger than 30 who had mild COVID-19 (a few samples of this study predate the infection). The sample titles of this study are shuffled in the database, so cell type and time point are left out; the donor was told from shared clones. The sequenced material came from PBMCs or a T cell subset sorted from them (not recorded which). The CDR3 region reads CASSPSPRNTEAFF. The DNA sequence is given as TGTGCCAGCAGCCCCTCCCCCAGAAACACTGAAGCTTTCTTT.